Described below is a single T cell receptor beta chain sequence and its context. Which antigen it targets is not known. Base qualities are not provided; no much larger clone lies one nucleotide away. Libraries were constructed by the immunoSEQ multiplex PCR assay. Per the authors' processing: A statistical classification framework was built to diagnose cytomegalovirus status from the catalog of TCR beta chain sequences. Not all clones reach the TCRdb copy of this immuneACCESS table, which keeps in-frame sequences only. Checked studies attribute under half of the gap to unresolved V genes and leave the rest unexplained. V and J calls and clone size are given by that table; D and trimming were obtained from the DNA. A total of roughly 75,000 clones appear in this sample, around 94% of them only once. Approximately 3.5% of the sample is taken by the ten largest. The germline V gene specifies SGHTA as CDR1 and FQGTGA as CDR2. V is cut by 2 bases and J by 6 bases, and the space between the germline ends is 15 bases. The CDR3 measures 15 amino acids from cysteine to phenylalanine. Only the CDR3 DNA is retained, 45 bases long and in frame from the first base.

The sample originates from a study of cytomegalovirus exposure and HLA in healthy donors (TCRdb year 2017). At the level of the whole study: According to a later analysis, the roughly 130 validation repertoires were produced on the same platform as the 666 repertoires of the first cohort. The study aimed to test whether cataloging public T cell receptors could reveal signatures of past pathogen exposure. Along with the roughly 670-subject first cohort, a separate validation cohort of over a hundred different subjects was used. To predict cytomegalovirus infection status, the study combined high-throughput TCR immunosequencing, statistical association of individual TCRs with disease status, and machine learning.

General findings and caveats noted by the study authors: In a later analysis, TCRs clustered in the first cohort were found to also tend to co-occur in the roughly 120 validation repertoires, with around 94% of cluster scores above 0. The study listed 164 TCR beta chains as associated with cytomegalovirus. A later analysis had no HLA typing for the validation cohort, so co-occurrence there was scored across all 110 or so repertoires. The authors suggested that the approach could potentially be extended to other disease states and immunological phenotypes. Most TCR sequences were observed very rarely across donors, whereas some public TCRs were present in many individuals. In both the original and validation cohorts, the classifier was reported to diagnose cytomegalovirus status with high specificity and sensitivity. Three of the identified cytomegalovirus-associated TCR beta chains were confirmed in vitro to be specific for cytomegalovirus antigens.

Donors formed part of the validation cohort, which comprised about 130 subjects and was distinct from the first cohort of fewer than 750 subjects. This chain is built from TRBV7-3 and TRBJ2-3, and possibly TRBD2, on 6 matching bases. The TCR originated in a woman under 30 in good health and CMV-seropositive. The sample was PBMCs. The base sequence is TGTGCCAGCAGCTTAGCGGAGGGCACGACTGATACGCAGTATTTT. It is translated as CASSLAEGTTDTQYF.